The 27 T cell receptor beta chains in this list originate from one sample, sequenced in a study of blood T cell repertoires in COVID-19. Some clones are missing from TCRdb's copy, which holds only in-frame ones; the method was immunoSEQ multiplex PCR. The sample includes about 170,000 clones, just under 95% seen only once; the top ten take approximately 4.6%. Material for sequencing was peripheral blood. These receptors were collected from a woman between 45 and 65 years old with acute or convalescent COVID-19.

This chain joins TRBV3-1 (or the pseudogene TRBV3-2) and TRBJ1-5; 7 nucleotides align to TRBD1. The CDR3 runs to 18 residues. J gave up 5 bases and V 2 bases, and 15 bases lay outside the gene matches. Germline values: CDR1 LGHDT, CDR2 YNNKEL (reference sequence). CDR3 nucleotides: TGTGCCAGCAGCCAATCAGGGGGGTTTCTGTTTGGGCATCAGCCCCAGCATTTT. This encodes CASSQSGGFLFGHQPQHF.

This chain links TRBV4-1 with TRBJ2-7; maybe TRBD2 (5 bases). The CDR3 loop spans 14 amino acids. Between the trimmed V and J ends, which lost 1 base and 1 base, there was a span of 8 bases. Germline V CDR1 and CDR2: MGHRA, YSYEKL. The CDR3 bases are TGCGCCAGCAGCCAAGCGAGCGGATCCTACGAGCAGTACTTC. This encodes CASSQASGSYEQYF.

This clone is a singleton in its sample. The V and J genes are TRBV27 and TRBJ2-1; 7 nucleotides line up with TRBD2. V was pared by 4 bases and J by 5 bases, with 2 bases of the junction left unmatched. Looked up from germline, CDR1 is MNHEY and CDR2 is SMNVEV (reference sequence). The CDR3 contains 13 residues. CDR3 residues: CASSWEGDNEQFF. The CDR3 bases are TGTGCCAGCAGTTGGGAGGGAGACAATGAGCAGTTCTTC.

The rearrangement uses TRBV6-1 and TRBJ2-1; D is uncertain. CDR3 length: 16 amino acids. CDR1 and CDR2 from the germline V gene are MNHNS and SASEGT. Deletions cut 4 bases from V and 3 bases from J, with 16 bases between. The DNA for the CDR3 is TGTGCCAGCAGTGCCGGTAAGGCAGGCTACTACAATGAGCAGTTCTTC. The encoded protein is CASSAGKAGYYNEQFF.

The chain recombines TRBV19 with TRBJ2-7, with D tentatively TRBD1 (6 bases). The CDR3 sequence is 13 residues long. V lost 7 bases and J lost 3, with 13 bases in between. Germline V lookup: CDR1 LNHDA, CDR2 SQIVND (reference sequence). Written as DNA, the CDR3 is TGTGCCAGTACACAGGGAATGGGCTACGAGCAGTACTTC. Its protein product is CASTQGMGYEQYF.

V and J are TRBV5-1 and TRBJ1-6; D ambiguous. Trimming took off 2 bases at V and 9 bases at J, with 9 bases between the two ends. The CDR3 is 13 amino acids. Germline V gene data show CDR1 as SGHRS and CDR2 as YFSETQ. The CDR3 here is CASSFTDGSPLHF. CDR3 DNA: TGCGCCAGCAGCTTTACAGACGGTTCACCCCTCCACTTT.

CDR3 DNA: TGTGCCAGCAGCTTGTTGGGACAGGGATATGAAAAACTGTTTTTT. Translation gives CASSLLGQGYEKLFF. The rearrangement joins TRBV5-4 to TRBJ1-4; 9 positions agree with TRBD1. CDR3 length: 15 residues. Per the germline V gene, CDR1 is SGHNT and CDR2 is YYREEE (reference sequence). J lost 6 bases, V lost 1 base, and 4 bases had no gene match.

This sequence joins TRBV28 and TRBJ2-7; 10 positions agree with TRBD1. Trimming at V came to 6 bases and at J to 3 bases, leaving 8 bases not matched to a gene. This CDR3 is built from 15 residues. Germline V gene lookup returns CDR1 MDHEN and CDR2 SYDVKM. CDR3 loop: CASRGDRGKGYEQYF. The CDR3 DNA reads TGTGCCAGCAGGGGGGACAGGGGTAAGGGCTACGAGCAGTACTTC.

This chain links TRBV24-1 with TRBJ1-5, with D perhaps matching TRBD1 (5 bases). The length of the CDR3 is 14 residues. Per germline, CDR1 KGHDR and CDR2 SFDVKD. V was trimmed by 5 bases and J by 6 bases, leaving 13 bases between them. The CDR3 reads CATSGRQGGQPQHF. CDR3 DNA: TGTGCCACCAGTGGGCGGCAGGGAGGTCAGCCCCAGCATTTT.

The gene calls are TRBV7-3 and TRBJ1-1; unclear D gene. Germline CDR1 reads SGHTA; CDR2 reads FQGTGA. Deletions cut 2 bases from V and 3 bases from J, with 7 bases between. The CDR3 totals 13 residues. CDR3 region: CASSLSRDTEAFF. The DNA of the CDR3 is TGTGCCAGCAGCTTATCGAGGGACACTGAAGCTTTCTTT.

The chain links TRBV7-2 to TRBJ1-6; D unresolved. Trimming removed 5 bases from V and 7 bases from J, with 12 bases in between. The CDR3 consists of 14 residues. Germline V lookup: CDR1 SGHTA, CDR2 FQGNSA. CDR3 coding DNA: TGTGCCAGCAGCCCTAGTCGTTCAAATTCACCCCTCCACTTT. This codes for CASSPSRSNSPLHF.

The gene calls are TRBV5-1 and TRBJ1-5, with TRBD1 identical over 10 bases. This CDR3 is built from 15 residues. J was trimmed by 7 bases and V by 3 bases; bases with no gene match: 7. In germline, CDR1 is SGHRS, CDR2 YFSETQ. CDR3 sequence reads: CASSWTGGIEQPQHF. The CDR3 coding sequence is TGCGCCAGCAGCTGGACAGGGGGAATCGAACAGCCCCAGCATTTT.

This CDR3 is CASSFSGDTDTQYF. For the CDR3, the DNA is TGTGCCAGCAGCTTTTCAGGGGACACAGATACGCAGTATTTT. The chain has TRBV13 and TRBJ2-3, with a tentative D call TRBD1 (6 bases). The CDR3 sequence is 14 residues long. Trimming stripped 3 bases from V and 2 bases from J, with 9 bases between. Germline V gives CDR1 PRHDT, CDR2 FYEKMQ (reference sequence).

This chain connects TRBV5-4 to TRBJ2-3; D is possibly TRBD2 (7 bases). Trimming took off 10 bases at V and 0 bases at J, with 21 bases between the two ends. CDR3 size: 16 residues. Germline-derived CDR1 and CDR2 are SGHNT and YYREEE (reference sequence). The CDR3 bases are TGTGCCCTAGGGGGGGCAAGAGCCCGGAGCACAGATACGCAGTATTTT. Protein: CALGGARARSTDTQYF.

The chain has TRBV5-6 and TRBJ2-1; D possibly corresponds to TRBD1 (5 bases). The germline V gene has CDR1 SGHDT and CDR2 YYEEEE. The CDR3 is 16 amino acids. V lost 1 base and J lost 0, with 11 bases in between. The CDR3 sequence: CASSLLERGSYNEQFF. CDR3 nucleotide sequence: TGTGCCAGCAGCTTGTTAGAAAGGGGCTCCTACAATGAGCAGTTCTTC. The full variable domain, rest sourced from reference TRBV5-6 and TRBJ2-1, is DAGVTQSPTHLIKTRGQQVTLRCSPKSGHDTVSWYQQALGQGPQFIFQYYEEEERQRGNFPDRFSGHQFPNYSSELNVNALLLGDSALYLCASSLLERGSYNEQFFGPGTRLTVL.

The rearrangement joins TRBV18 to TRBJ1-1; D may be TRBD1 (5 bases). This CDR3 is built from 15 residues. Deletions cut 6 bases from V and 6 bases from J, with 20 bases between. Germline V gives CDR1 KGHSH, CDR2 LQKENI. This chain's CDR3 is CASSPEKAGLAEAFF. The CDR3 coding sequence is TGTGCCAGCTCCCCCGAAAAGGCAGGGCTGGCTGAAGCTTTCTTT.

DNA for the CDR3: TGTGCCAGCAGCTTGGTAGACTCGAATTCACCCCTCCACTTT. Translation gives CASSLVDSNSPLHF. The V and J genes are TRBV5-8 and TRBJ1-6; D gene uncertain. This CDR3 has 14 residues. Trimming took 0 bases from V and 7 from J, leaving 8 bases between them. Per germline, CDR1 SGHTS and CDR2 YDEGEE.

CDR3 DNA: TGCGCCAGCAGCTTGGCCAGGGGGCATTTCGATGAGCAGTTCTTC. It is translated as CASSLARGHFDEQFF. The J gene is TRBJ2-1, the V gene TRBV5-1, with 8 positions matching TRBD1. CDR1 is SGHRS, CDR2 YFSETQ, per germline. J gave up 8 bases and V 0 bases, and 7 bases lay outside the gene matches. The CDR3 totals 15 residues.

This clone was recorded many times. This rearrangement joins TRBV29-1 to TRBJ2-2; the D gene is possibly TRBD1 (6 bases). The CDR3 runs 14 residues. Germline CDR1 SQVTM, CDR2 ANQGSEA. V was clipped by 4 bases and J by 5 bases, with 14 bases between them. This CDR3 is CSVGRQGQTGELFF. Written as DNA, the CDR3 is TGCAGCGTTGGACGGCAGGGGCAGACCGGGGAGCTGTTTTTT.

The genes are TRBV6-5 and TRBJ1-1; D is possibly TRBD1 (6 bases). Germline lookup yields CDR1 MNHEY and CDR2 SVGAGI. V was clipped by 8 bases and J by 0 bases, with 16 bases between them. CDR3 length equals 15 residues. The CDR3 nucleotides are TGTGCCAGCCAACACAGGGTTAACATGAACACTGAAGCTTTCTTT. Translation: CASQHRVNMNTEAFF.

The chain couples TRBV19 to TRBJ1-4; the match to TRBD1 covers 9 bases. Losses at the gene ends were 7 bases for V and 4 bases for J; bases not matched to a gene: 7. This CDR3 has 15 residues. Germline V CDR1 and CDR2: LNHDA, SQIVND (reference sequence). Here the CDR3 DNA reads TGTGCCAGTATGTATCGACAGGGGGTTAATGAAAAACTGTTTTTT. Encoded protein: CASMYRQGVNEKLFF.

This chain uses TRBV29-1 with TRBJ2-2, with 8 bases fitting TRBD1. Germline-derived CDR1 and CDR2 are SQVTM and ANQGSEA. The CDR3 loop spans 14 amino acids. The ends lost 4 bases at V and 4 bases at J; junction bases unmatched: 5. The CDR3 here is CSVAGTGLTGELFF. The DNA for the CDR3 is TGCAGCGTTGCGGGGACAGGTCTCACCGGGGAGCTGTTTTTT.

This clone was detected once. The V gene is TRBV20-1, the J gene TRBJ1-1; D is undetermined. The V gene's germline CDR1 is DFQATT and CDR2 SNEGSKA (reference sequence). V was cut by 3 bases and J by 12 bases, with 11 bases left in between. The CDR3 length is 10 residues. This CDR3 reads CSASRSATFF. In DNA, the CDR3 is TGCAGTGCTAGCAGGTCAGCAACTTTCTTT.

This chain joins TRBV10-3 and TRBJ2-7, with TRBD1 identical over 7 bases. Germline V gene lookup returns CDR1 ENHRY and CDR2 SYGVKD. The CDR3 extends over 13 amino acids. V was pared by 10 bases and J by 5 bases, with 11 bases of the junction left unmatched. The CDR3 region is CASRQGPGDEQYF. In nucleotides, the CDR3 is TGTGCCAGTCGACAGGGCCCTGGGGACGAGCAGTACTTC.

V is TRBV12-3 or TRBV12-4 and J is TRBJ1-1, with 8 positions matching TRBD1. The CDR3 is 13 amino acids. V was clipped by 3 bases and J by 6 bases; unmatched bases: 3. For the CDR3, the DNA is TGTGCCAGCAGTTTCCTACAGGGGGCTGAAGCTTTCTTT. Translating it yields CASSFLQGAEAFF.

The V and J genes are TRBV19 and TRBJ1-2; 7 bases are shared with TRBD1. The CDR3 consists of 15 residues. From germline, CDR1 is LNHDA and CDR2 SQIVND (reference sequence). Trimming removed 5 bases from V and 4 bases from J; junction bases left unmatched: 10. CDR3 amino acids: CASSRQQGSSYGYTF. DNA for the CDR3: TGTGCCAGTAGTCGTCAACAGGGGTCGAGCTATGGCTACACCTTC.

The CDR3 sequence: CASSHSGGAAETQYF. CDR3 DNA sequence: TGTGCCAGCAGCCATAGCGGGGGGGCGGCGGAGACCCAGTACTTC. The gene calls are TRBV3-1 (or the pseudogene TRBV3-2) and TRBJ2-5, with 11 bases aligning to TRBD2. With V trimmed by 3 bases and J by 5 bases, 5 bases remained unmatched. The CDR3 runs 15 residues. The germline CDR1 and CDR2 sequences are LGHDT and YNNKEL (reference sequence).